These 30 T cell receptor beta chains originate from one sample sequenced in a study of PD-1 blockade in classical Hodgkin lymphoma. Each of the patients experienced relapse following autologous stem cell transplantation, and their brentuximab vedotin exposure differed. Thawed PBMCs were the source of CD4+ T cells, purified by magnetic negative selection. Here immunoSEQ multiplex PCR was the method, and the copy in TCRdb shows in-frame clones only, minus some. The table records about 35,000 clones, 75% to 95% of them present only once. The source material was CD4+ T cells from blood, sampled at baseline. Receptors originate from a human donor with classical Hodgkin lymphoma.

The chain links TRBV5-1 to TRBJ2-1, with 7 nucleotides matching TRBD1. V shed 0 bases, J shed 8 bases, and the junction held 11 bases outside the gene matches. Germline V gene sequence: CDR1 SGHRS, CDR2 YFSETQ. The CDR3 sequence is 16 residues long. CDR3 sequence: CASSLAVAGGIDEQFF. CDR3 coding DNA: TGCGCCAGCAGCTTGGCCGTGGCAGGGGGTATCGATGAGCAGTTCTTC.

The rearrangement uses TRBV30 and TRBJ2-2, with a possible D match to TRBD1 (6 bases). Trimming took 6 bases from V and 8 from J, leaving 13 bases between them. Germline V CDR1 and CDR2: GTSNPN, SVGIG (reference sequence). The CDR3 is 12 residues long. CDR3 residues: CACWTRGGELFF. The CDR3 DNA follows: TGTGCCTGCTGGACAAGGGGGGGGGAGCTGTTTTTT. Full variable domain (missing parts from reference TRBV30 and TRBJ2-2): SQTIHQWPATLVQPVGSPLSLECTVEGTSNPNLYWYRQAAGRGLQLLFYSVGIGQISSEVPQNLSASRPQDRQFILSSKKLLLSDSGFYLCACWTRGGELFFGEGSRLTVL.

Written as DNA, the CDR3 is TGTGCCAGCAGCTTTGGGGGAACGACCTACGAGCAGTACTTC. It is translated as CASSFGGTTYEQYF. This sequence joins TRBV13 and TRBJ2-7; D tentatively reads TRBD1 or TRBD2 (5 bases each). V was shortened by 3 bases and J by 2 bases, with 11 bases between the two germline ends. Germline values: CDR1 PRHDT, CDR2 FYEKMQ (reference sequence). The CDR3 consists of 14 residues.

The V and J genes are TRBV29-1 and TRBJ1-1, with TRBD1 matching over 9 bases. The V gene's germline CDR1 is SQVTM and CDR2 ANQGSEA. CDR3 length equals 13 residues. V shed 4 bases, J shed 5 bases, and the junction held 5 bases outside the gene matches. CDR3 coding DNA: TGCAGCGTTGTCTCACAGGGGGCGACTGAAGCTTTCTTT. Its translation: CSVVSQGATEAFF.

This chain links TRBV2 with TRBJ2-1; D is unclear. Looked up from germline, CDR1 is SNHLY and CDR2 is FYNNEI. This CDR3 is 12 amino acids long. Trimming removed 7 bases from V and 9 bases from J, with 13 bases in between. CDR3 DNA sequence: TGTGCCAGCACTTGGCTCATGGGTGAGCAGTTCTTC. Protein sequence: CASTWLMGEQFF.

This clone came up once. This chain connects TRBV6-5 to TRBJ2-7; D perhaps matches TRBD2 (7 bases). Germline values: CDR1 MNHEY, CDR2 SVGAGI. There are 13 residues in the CDR3. V was cut by 6 bases and J by 4 bases, with 13 bases left in between. In DNA, the CDR3 is TGTGCCAGCAGGCTTCGGGGGGCATACGAGCAGTACTTC. It yields the protein CASRLRGAYEQYF.

The gene calls are TRBV6-1 and TRBJ2-7; D possibly corresponds to TRBD2 (6 bases). Looked up from germline, CDR1 is MNHNS and CDR2 is SASEGT. The V and J ends lost 6 bases and 6 bases respectively, with 21 bases between them. This CDR3 has 15 residues. CDR3 sequence: CASRLVGGSLAEQYF. The DNA of the CDR3 is TGTGCCAGCAGGCTGGTGGGAGGATCCTTAGCCGAGCAGTACTTC.

The chain has TRBV30 and TRBJ2-5; D gene unclear. V was pared by 0 bases and J by 5 bases, with 4 bases between. This CDR3 is 11 amino acids long. CDR1 GTSNPN and CDR2 SVGIG come from the germline V gene (reference sequence). Here the CDR3 DNA reads TGTGCCTGGAGTGTAGGGGAGACCCAGTACTTC. It is translated as CAWSVGETQYF.

The chain carries TRBV30 and TRBJ1-5; D gene uncertain. The CDR3 runs to 14 residues. With 0 bases removed from V and 4 bases from J, the gap between germline ends came to 10 bases. CDR1 GTSNPN and CDR2 SVGIG come from the germline V gene (reference sequence). The CDR3 loop is CAWSVQSINQPQHF. The DNA for the CDR3 is TGTGCCTGGAGTGTTCAGAGTATTAATCAGCCCCAGCATTTT.

The chain has TRBV5-4 and TRBJ2-2; D is unresolved. CDR1 and CDR2 (germline): SGHNT, YYREEE (reference sequence). This CDR3 is built from 13 residues. Trimming took off 2 bases at V and 2 bases at J, with 4 bases between the two ends. CDR3 nucleotides: TGTGCCAGCAGCTTCGTAAACACCGGGGAGCTGTTTTTT. It codes for CASSFVNTGELFF.

The chain links TRBV28 to TRBJ1-3; D gene unclear. The CDR3 is 13 residues long. CDR1 and CDR2 (germline): MDHEN, SYDVKM. V shed 11 bases and J shed 0 bases, with 11 bases lying between them. This chain's CDR3 is CAHARDSGNTIYF. The CDR3 DNA follows: TGTGCCCATGCTAGGGACTCTGGAAACACCATATATTTT.

V is TRBV5-6 and J is TRBJ1-2; no clear D gene. The CDR3 length is 13 residues. V lost 1 base and J 2 bases, leaving 6 bases between the germline ends. The V gene's germline CDR1 is SGHDT and CDR2 YYEEEE. In DNA form, the CDR3 reads TGTGCCAGCAGCTTGAGTGGGAACTATGGCTACACCTTC. Protein product: CASSLSGNYGYTF.

This clone has only a few counts. The V and J genes are TRBV6-1 and TRBJ1-2, with D possibly matching TRBD1 (6 bases). The germline V and J ends were trimmed by 3 bases and 7 bases, with 15 bases remaining between them. CDR3 size: 14 residues. Germline loops: CDR1 MNHNS, CDR2 SASEGT. The CDR3 region is CASSDIGPQGGYTF. CDR3 DNA: TGTGCCAGCAGTGATATTGGACCACAGGGTGGCTACACCTTC.

The chain couples TRBV28 to TRBJ2-1, with no clear D. Germline CDR1 is MDHEN and CDR2 is SYDVKM. There are 11 residues in the CDR3. V was pared by 7 bases and J by 12 bases, with 13 bases between. CDR3 region: CASNSRGRQFF. DNA for the CDR3: TGTGCCAGCAATTCCCGCGGACGGCAGTTCTTC. The full variable domain, with the rest looked up from reference TRBV28 and TRBJ2-1, is DVKVTQSSRYLVKRTGEKVFLECVQDMDHENMFWYRQDPGLGLRLIYFSYDVKMKEKGDIPEGYSVSREKKERFSLILESASTNQTSMYLCASNSRGRQFFGPGTRLTVL.

The chain has TRBV28 and TRBJ1-2; D is unresolved. The germline V gene encodes CDR1 MDHEN and CDR2 SYDVKM. CDR3 length equals 13 residues. Deletions cut 1 base from V and 5 bases from J, with 8 bases between. This CDR3 is CASSLSTPYGYTF. CDR3 nucleotide sequence: TGTGCCAGCAGTTTATCTACACCTTATGGCTACACCTTC.

V is TRBV5-1 and J is TRBJ2-4; 9 nucleotides line up with TRBD2. J lost 16 bases, V lost 0 bases, and 11 bases had no gene match. Germline values: CDR1 SGHRS, CDR2 YFSETQ. CDR3 length: 14 amino acids. CDR3: CASSLETGREGHYF. The CDR3, as DNA: TGCGCCAGCAGCTTGGAAACGGGGCGGGAGGGCCATTACTTC.

This sequence joins TRBV19 and TRBJ2-6, with TRBD1 matching over 8 bases. J gave up 0 bases and V 5 bases, and 6 bases lay outside the gene matches. This CDR3 is built from 17 residues. CDR1 LNHDA and CDR2 SQIVND come from the germline V gene (reference sequence). The CDR3, as DNA: TGTGCCAGTAGTTTTAGGACAGGGACCTCTGGGGCCAACGTCCTGACTTTC. Protein sequence: CASSFRTGTSGANVLTF.

This chain joins TRBV10-3 and TRBJ1-1; 9 bases fit TRBD1. The CDR3 covers 16 residues. Germline lookup yields CDR1 ENHRY and CDR2 SYGVKD. Germline trimming cut 2 bases from V and 0 bases from J; bases unmatched to any gene: 4. The CDR3 coding sequence is TGTGCCATCAGTGAGAGAGGACAGGGGATGAACACTGAAGCTTTCTTT. Residues: CAISERGQGMNTEAFF.

V usage is TRBV19 and J usage is TRBJ1-4; 10 nucleotides agree with TRBD1. This CDR3 has 16 amino acids. Germline V gene data show CDR1 as LNHDA and CDR2 as SQIVND (reference sequence). Unmatched junction bases numbered 8, after V lost 1 base and J lost 9 bases. The CDR3 bases are TGTGCCAGTAGTATAGGGCTTCGACAGGGGGCGAAAAAACTGTTTTTT. This sequence encodes CASSIGLRQGAKKLFF.

The chain recombines TRBV6-1 with TRBJ1-5; tentative D call: TRBD1 (6 bases). This CDR3 is 14 amino acids long. Looked up from germline, CDR1 is MNHNS and CDR2 is SASEGT. V was shortened by 5 bases and J by 1 base, with 9 bases between the two germline ends. CDR3 amino acids: CASSTDRSNQPQHF. CDR3 in DNA: TGTGCCAGCAGTACGGACAGAAGCAATCAGCCCCAGCATTTT.

The chain recombines TRBV5-1 with TRBJ1-3; D is ambiguous. Germline lookup yields CDR1 SGHRS and CDR2 YFSETQ. CDR3 length: 14 residues. V was clipped by 3 bases and J by 2 bases, with 9 bases between them. CDR3 sequence: CASSSPEAGNTIYF. The CDR3 DNA reads TGCGCCAGCAGCTCCCCGGAGGCTGGAAACACCATATATTTT.

This rearrangement joins TRBV27 to TRBJ1-5, with TRBD1 matching over 7 bases. Looked up from germline, CDR1 is MNHEY and CDR2 is SMNVEV (reference sequence). CDR3 length: 16 residues. V gave up 5 bases and J gave up 2 bases; unmatched junction bases: 9. CDR3 residues: CASSRIGGAGNQPQHF. The CDR3 nucleotides read TGTGCCAGCAGTCGAATAGGGGGCGCGGGCAATCAGCCCCAGCATTTT.

This clone was found a few times. The J gene is TRBJ1-2, the V gene TRBV6-6, with 10 positions matching TRBD1. The CDR3 consists of 14 residues. The J segment lost 1 base and the V segment lost 6 bases, leaving 2 bases of the junction unmatched. Germline V gives CDR1 MNHNY, CDR2 SVGAGI (reference sequence). The DNA of the CDR3 is TGTGCCAGCAGAGGGACAGGGGATAACTATGGCTACACCTTC. Residues: CASRGTGDNYGYTF.

The genes are TRBV5-1 and TRBJ1-4, with D possibly TRBD1 on 5 matching bases. Germline loops: CDR1 SGHRS, CDR2 YFSETQ. This CDR3 is 15 amino acids long. Trimming cost V 5 bases and J 0 bases, with 11 bases left between them. The CDR3 loop reads CASSPQVATNEKLFF. The DNA of the CDR3 is TGCGCCAGCAGTCCACAGGTTGCAACTAATGAAAAACTGTTTTTT.

The V and J genes are TRBV30 and TRBJ2-3; D gene unclear. Germline lookup yields CDR1 GTSNPN and CDR2 SVGIG (reference sequence). The CDR3 totals 16 residues. Trimming took off 3 bases at V and 1 base at J, with 17 bases between the two ends. For the CDR3, the DNA is TGTGCCTGGAGCCCCCTATATCCAGGAGGCACAGATACGCAGTATTTT. It codes for CAWSPLYPGGTDTQYF.

V is TRBV7-8 and J is TRBJ2-7; maybe TRBD1 (6 bases). Between the trimmed V and J ends, which lost 1 base and 4 bases, there was a span of 11 bases. CDR1 SGHVS and CDR2 FQNEAQ come from the germline V gene. CDR3 length: 14 amino acids. This chain's CDR3 is CASSLVGGRYEQYF. The CDR3 DNA reads TGTGCCAGCAGCTTAGTTGGGGGCAGGTACGAGCAGTACTTC.

The rearrangement uses TRBV11-3 and TRBJ2-3; 9 nucleotides match TRBD2. The CDR3 is 16 amino acids. CDR1 and CDR2 from the germline V gene are SGHNT and YENEEA. V shed 1 base and J 4 bases; nucleotides not matched to a gene: 6. The CDR3 region is CASSLAAREGSDTQYF. In DNA form, the CDR3 reads TGTGCCAGCAGCTTAGCAGCGCGGGAGGGCTCAGATACGCAGTATTTT. Looking up the rest from reference TRBV11-3 and TRBJ2-3 gives the full variable domain: EAGVVQSPRYKIIEKKQPVAFWCNPISGHNTLYWYLQNLGQGPELLIRYENEEAVDDSQLPKDRFSAERLKGVDSTLKIQPAELGDSAVYLCASSLAAREGSDTQYFGPGTRLTVL.

The rearrangement joins TRBV7-2 to TRBJ2-1; possibly TRBD1 for D (5 bases). The CDR3 sequence is 12 residues long. The germline CDR1 and CDR2 sequences are SGHTA and FQGNSA. Trimming took off 2 bases at V and 13 bases at J, with 12 bases between the two ends. DNA of the CDR3: TGTGCCAGCAGCTTATTGGGGCTACACCAGTTCTTC. It codes for CASSLLGLHQFF. Complete variable domain (other parts from reference TRBV7-2 and TRBJ2-1): GAGVSQSPSNKVTEKGKDVELRCDPISGHTALYWYRQSLGQGLEFLIYFQGNSAPDKSGLPSDRFSAERTGGSVSTLTIQRTQQEDSAVYLCASSLLGLHQFFGPGTRLTVL.

The rearrangement links TRBV19 to TRBJ1-5; unclear D gene. CDR1 LNHDA and CDR2 SQIVND come from the germline V gene (reference sequence). The CDR3 is made up of 14 amino acids. Trimming cost V 3 bases and J 3 bases, with 9 bases left between them. The CDR3 sequence: CASSMQYHNQPQHF. In nucleotides, the CDR3 is TGTGCCAGTAGTATGCAGTACCACAATCAGCCCCAGCATTTT.

V and J are TRBV6-4 and TRBJ1-2; D gene ambiguous. V was cut by 10 bases and J by 7 bases, with 13 bases left in between. The CDR3 loop spans 11 amino acids. The germline V gene encodes CDR1 MRHNA and CDR2 SNTAGT. The CDR3 is CATFDGVGYTF. CDR3 nucleotide sequence: TGTGCCACCTTCGATGGGGTTGGCTACACCTTC.